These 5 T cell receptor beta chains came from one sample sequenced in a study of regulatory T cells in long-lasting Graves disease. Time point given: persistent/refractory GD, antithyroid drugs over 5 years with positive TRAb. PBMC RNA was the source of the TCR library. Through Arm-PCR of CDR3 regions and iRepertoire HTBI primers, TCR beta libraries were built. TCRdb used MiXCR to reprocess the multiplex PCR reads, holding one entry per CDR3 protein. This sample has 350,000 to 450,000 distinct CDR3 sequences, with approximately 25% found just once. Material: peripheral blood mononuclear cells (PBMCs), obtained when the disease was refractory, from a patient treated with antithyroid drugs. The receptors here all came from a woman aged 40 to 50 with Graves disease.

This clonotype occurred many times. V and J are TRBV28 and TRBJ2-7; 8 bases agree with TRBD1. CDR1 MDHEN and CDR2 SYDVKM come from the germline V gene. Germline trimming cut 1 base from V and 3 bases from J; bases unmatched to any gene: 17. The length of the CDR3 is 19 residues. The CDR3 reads CASSLSRRQGTGLNYEQYF. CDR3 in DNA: TGTGCCAGCAGTTTATCCCGACGACAGGGGACGGGTTTAAACTACGAGCAGTACTTC.

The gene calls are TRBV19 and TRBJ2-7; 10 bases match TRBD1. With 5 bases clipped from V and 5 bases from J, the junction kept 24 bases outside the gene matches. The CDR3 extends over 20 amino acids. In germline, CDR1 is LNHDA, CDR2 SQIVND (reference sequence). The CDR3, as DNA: TGTGCCAGTAGTTCTGCCCGCCGGGACAGGGGAACGGGGTTGGTGGACGAGCAGTACTTC. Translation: CASSSARRDRGTGLVDEQYF. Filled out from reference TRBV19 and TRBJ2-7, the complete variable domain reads DGGITQSPKYLFRKEGQNVTLSCEQNLNHDAMYWYRQDPGQGLRLIYYSQIVNDFQKGDIAEGYSVSREKKESFPLTVTSAQKNPTAFYLCASSSARRDRGTGLVDEQYFGPGTRLTVT.

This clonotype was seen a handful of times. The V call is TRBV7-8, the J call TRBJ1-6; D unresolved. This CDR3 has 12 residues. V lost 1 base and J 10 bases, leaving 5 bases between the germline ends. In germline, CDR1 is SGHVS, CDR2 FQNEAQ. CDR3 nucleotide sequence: TGTGCCAGCAGCTTAGTAGAGTCACCCCTCCACTTT. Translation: CASSLVESPLHF.

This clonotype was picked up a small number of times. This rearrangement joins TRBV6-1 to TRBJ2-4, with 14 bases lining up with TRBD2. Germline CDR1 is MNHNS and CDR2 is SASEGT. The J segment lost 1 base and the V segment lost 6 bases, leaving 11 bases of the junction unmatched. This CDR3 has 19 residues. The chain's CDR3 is CASRPPGLAGEEAKNIQYF. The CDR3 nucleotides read TGTGCCAGCAGGCCTCCGGGACTAGCGGGAGAGGAGGCCAAAAACATTCAGTACTTC.

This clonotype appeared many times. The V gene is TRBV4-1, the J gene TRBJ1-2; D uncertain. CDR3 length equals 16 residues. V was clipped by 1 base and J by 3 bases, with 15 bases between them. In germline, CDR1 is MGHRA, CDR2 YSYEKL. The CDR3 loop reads CASSQVGPFVDYGYTF. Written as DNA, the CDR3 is TGCGCCAGCAGCCAAGTTGGGCCATTTGTCGACTATGGCTACACCTTC.